This passage covers 21 T cell receptor beta chains from one sample sequenced in a study of T-cell memory formation after mild COVID-19 (dated by TCRdb to the early 2020s). Preparation of the library involved 5' RACE. Sequencing was carried out with an Illumina NovaSeq 6000. TCRdb trimmed public reads at Q25 via fastp, called clones via MiXCR and kept in-frame beta chains. Every CDR3 protein is listed once, alongside the most common genes and DNA of its rows. The sample table records roughly 200,000 distinct CDR3 sequences; 16% of these occur just once. The ten largest clones capture around 1.9% of the sample. Input material: PBMCs or a T cell subset sorted from them (not recorded which). The receptors derive from an adult woman who had mild COVID-19 (a few samples of this study predate the infection). The sample titles of this study are shuffled in the database, so cell type and time point are left out; the donor was told from shared clones.

This chain links TRBV4-1 with TRBJ2-1; TRBD2 matches 14 bases. The CDR3 is 17 residues long. Germline values: CDR1 MGHRA, CDR2 YSYEKL. J gave up 8 bases and V 2 bases, and 8 bases lay outside the gene matches. The CDR3: CASSQNPGLAGVDEQFF. CDR3 nucleotides: TGCGCCAGCAGCCAAAATCCGGGACTAGCGGGGGTGGATGAGCAGTTCTTC.

This clonotype was seen only a few times. The chain joins TRBV29-1 to TRBJ2-6; 8 nucleotides line up with TRBD1. From germline, CDR1 is SQVTM and CDR2 ANQGSEA. The CDR3 contains 16 residues. The J segment lost 2 bases and the V segment lost 7 bases, leaving 10 bases of the junction unmatched. CDR3 DNA: TGCAGCGCTGGAGGACAGGGATCCCCTGGGGCCAACGTCCTGACTTTC. This sequence encodes CSAGGQGSPGANVLTF.

The chain combines TRBV7-9 with TRBJ2-7; 9 nucleotides agree with TRBD2. Germline lookup yields CDR1 SEHNR and CDR2 FQNEAQ (reference sequence). There are 14 residues in the CDR3. J gave up 4 bases and V 3 bases, and 4 bases lay outside the gene matches. CDR3 nucleotides: TGTGCCAGCAGCTTCGAGCGGGGGGCGTACGAGCAGTACTTC. Its protein is CASSFERGAYEQYF.

This clonotype was detected only a few times. The chain joins TRBV6-5 to TRBJ1-1, with 7 bases matching TRBD1. The V and J ends lost 7 bases and 0 bases, in that order; junction bases with no gene match: 17. The CDR3 extends over 18 amino acids. Germline lookup yields CDR1 MNHEY and CDR2 SVGAGI. CDR3 sequence: CASTPGGSWGQLNTEAFF. The CDR3 DNA follows: TGTGCCAGCACTCCAGGGGGTTCGTGGGGACAACTGAACACTGAAGCTTTCTTT.

The rearrangement joins TRBV6-5 to TRBJ1-2; 9 nucleotides align to TRBD1. This CDR3 has 15 amino acids. Germline V gene sequence: CDR1 MNHEY, CDR2 SVGAGI. The trim removed 4 bases at V and 1 base at J, leaving 4 bases unmatched. The CDR3: CASSSRDRVNYGYTF. CDR3 DNA: TGTGCCAGCAGTTCCCGGGACAGGGTTAACTATGGCTACACCTTC.

This clonotype turned up a few times. This chain connects TRBV19 to TRBJ2-7, with D possibly being TRBD2 (6 bases). V was pared by 3 bases and J by 0 bases, with 12 bases between. The germline CDR1 and CDR2 sequences are LNHDA and SQIVND (reference sequence). This CDR3 contains 15 residues. The CDR3 sequence is CASSMGGKSSYEQYF. The CDR3 bases are TGTGCCAGTAGTATGGGAGGTAAAAGCTCCTACGAGCAGTACTTC.

This chain links TRBV2 with TRBJ1-1; D gene ambiguous. CDR1 SNHLY and CDR2 FYNNEI come from the germline V gene. Trimming stripped 6 bases from V and 9 bases from J, with 8 bases between. The CDR3 spans 10 residues. DNA for the CDR3: TGTGCCAGCAGCGCCCTCCAAGCTTTCTTT. The encoded protein is CASSALQAFF.

This clonotype was seen a few times. This chain links TRBV24-1 with TRBJ1-4; D is undetermined. Trimming stripped 7 bases from V and 5 bases from J, with 10 bases between. CDR3 length equals 13 residues. The germline V gene encodes CDR1 KGHDR and CDR2 SFDVKD. CDR3 in amino acids: CATSQPGNEKLFF. The CDR3 DNA reads as TGTGCCACCAGCCAACCGGGGAATGAAAAACTGTTTTTT.

This clonotype was counted only a few times. The chain employs TRBV12-3 or TRBV12-4 and TRBJ2-7; D perhaps matches TRBD2 (6 bases). The length of the CDR3 is 15 residues. Trimming left V 5 bases short and J 5 bases short, with 19 bases between. Written as DNA, the CDR3 is TGTGCCAGCAGTCGCGCGGGGTCCCAATCCCACGAGCAGTACTTC. Its protein product is CASSRAGSQSHEQYF.

This clonotype has more than one count but fewer than ten. The gene calls are TRBV12-3 or TRBV12-4 and TRBJ1-1, with D unresolved. The CDR3 contains 14 residues. Trimming took 6 bases from V and 2 from J, leaving 13 bases between them. The CDR3 nucleotides are TGTGCCAGCAGGGGCCTCCTTGAAAACACTGAAGCTTTCTTT. Amino acid sequence: CASRGLLENTEAFF.

This chain connects TRBV4-2 to TRBJ1-1; D may be TRBD1 (5 bases). Germline V lookup: CDR1 LGHNA, CDR2 YNFKEQ. The V end was cut by 4 bases, the J end by 0 bases, with 12 bases between. This CDR3 has 15 amino acids. The CDR3, as DNA: TGTGCCAGCAGCCCACAGGTGGTCGTGAACACTGAAGCTTTCTTT. Residues: CASSPQVVVNTEAFF.

This clonotype turned up a few times. The chain combines TRBV4-1 with TRBJ2-1; perhaps TRBD2 as D (5 bases). The CDR3 runs 11 residues. Trimming shortened V by 4 bases and J by 10 bases, and 8 bases separated the two germline ends. Germline V lookup: CDR1 MGHRA, CDR2 YSYEKL. Here the CDR3 reads CASSRGKEQFF. The CDR3 nucleotides read TGCGCCAGCAGCCGAGGGAAGGAGCAGTTCTTC.

This chain connects TRBV4-3 to TRBJ2-2; D remains unclear. This CDR3 is built from 19 residues. V was cut by 0 bases and J by 6 bases, with 23 bases left in between. Germline CDR1 is LGHNA and CDR2 is YSLEER. CDR3 loop: CASSQEVAVGKNRPGELFF. The CDR3 nucleotides read TGCGCCAGCAGCCAAGAGGTGGCAGTGGGCAAAAATAGGCCCGGGGAGCTGTTTTTT.

This clonotype has more than one count but fewer than ten. The chain is built from TRBV7-9 and TRBJ1-2; 11 positions match TRBD1. The V and J ends lost 4 bases and 5 bases, in that order; junction bases with no gene match: 6. The germline CDR1 and CDR2 sequences are SEHNR and FQNEAQ (reference sequence). The CDR3 runs to 15 residues. The CDR3 nucleotides are TGTGCCAGCAGCTCGAAGGACAGGGGGCTTTATGGCTACACCTTC. It is translated as CASSSKDRGLYGYTF.

V and J are TRBV6-5 and TRBJ2-3; D is undetermined. From germline, CDR1 is MNHEY and CDR2 SVGAGI. Trimming left V 2 bases short and J 6 bases short, with 15 bases between. This CDR3 region has 15 residues. The CDR3 loop reads CASSYGTARSDTQYF. CDR3 DNA: TGTGCCAGCAGTTACGGAACGGCTAGGTCGGATACGCAGTATTTT.

This sequence joins TRBV5-1 and TRBJ1-5, with TRBD1 identical over 9 bases. The CDR3 spans 15 residues. The V gene end was trimmed by 0 bases and the J gene end by 6 bases; junction bases not matched to a gene: 4. The germline gives CDR1 SGHRS, CDR2 YFSETQ. The CDR3, as DNA: TGCGCCAGCAGCTTGGAGGGACAGGGAAGTCAGCCCCAGCATTTT. Amino acid sequence: CASSLEGQGSQPQHF.

The chain uses TRBV4-1 and TRBJ1-1; D perhaps matches TRBD1 (5 bases). Trimming stripped 3 bases from V and 11 bases from J, with 16 bases between. Germline CDR1 is MGHRA and CDR2 is YSYEKL. There are 13 residues in the CDR3. The CDR3 bases are TGCGCCAGCAGCCACGCCGGAGGGGTAGGGGCTTTCTTT. This codes for CASSHAGGVGAFF.

This clonotype was counted only a few times. V is TRBV5-1 and J is TRBJ2-4, with TRBD2 matching over 9 bases. The CDR3 sequence is 14 residues long. CDR1 and CDR2 from the germline V gene are SGHRS and YFSETQ. The trim removed 4 bases at V and 6 bases at J, leaving 5 bases unmatched. The CDR3 protein is CASSAGGWGNIQYF. CDR3 nucleotides: TGCGCCAGCAGCGCGGGAGGGTGGGGAAACATTCAGTACTTC.

This clonotype was seen a few times. The J gene is TRBJ1-5, the V gene TRBV5-1; D remains unclear. V gave up 2 bases and J gave up 0 bases, with 9 bases separating them. The germline CDR1 and CDR2 sequences are SGHRS and YFSETQ. The CDR3 has 15 amino acids. Here the CDR3 DNA reads TGCGCCAGCAGCTTACGAATTTATAGCAATCAGCCCCAGCATTTT. This codes for CASSLRIYSNQPQHF. The whole variable domain, remainder taken from reference TRBV5-1 and TRBJ1-5, is KAGVTQTPRYLIKTRGQQVTLSCSPISGHRSVSWYQQTPGQGLQFLFEYFSETQRNKGNFPGRFSGRQFSNSRSEMNVSTLELGDSALYLCASSLRIYSNQPQHFGDGTRLSIL.

This clonotype showed up just a few times. The V call is TRBV5-1, the J call TRBJ1-2, with D possibly being TRBD1 (5 bases). V was pared by 9 bases and J by 8 bases, with 20 bases between. CDR3 length: 13 amino acids. CDR1 is SGHRS and CDR2 is YFSETQ in the germline V gene. CDR3 DNA: TGCGCCACCAGAGAATGGGGGGAAGACGGCTACACCTTC. Encoded protein: CATREWGEDGYTF.

This clonotype was seen a few times. The V gene is TRBV14, the J gene TRBJ2-5; 9 bases line up with TRBD1. CDR1 and CDR2 from the germline V gene are SGHDN and FVKESK. The CDR3 runs 13 residues. The V gene end was trimmed by 4 bases and the J gene end by 6 bases; junction bases not matched to a gene: 3. The CDR3 is CASSPGTGKTQYF. The CDR3 DNA reads as TGTGCCAGCAGCCCCGGGACAGGGAAGACCCAGTACTTC. Full variable domain (missing parts from reference TRBV14 and TRBJ2-5): EAGVTQFPSHSVIEKGQTVTLRCDPISGHDNLYWYRRVMGKEIKFLLHFVKESKQDESGMPNNRFLAERTGGTYSTLKVQPAELEDSGVYFCASSPGTGKTQYFGPGTRLLVL.